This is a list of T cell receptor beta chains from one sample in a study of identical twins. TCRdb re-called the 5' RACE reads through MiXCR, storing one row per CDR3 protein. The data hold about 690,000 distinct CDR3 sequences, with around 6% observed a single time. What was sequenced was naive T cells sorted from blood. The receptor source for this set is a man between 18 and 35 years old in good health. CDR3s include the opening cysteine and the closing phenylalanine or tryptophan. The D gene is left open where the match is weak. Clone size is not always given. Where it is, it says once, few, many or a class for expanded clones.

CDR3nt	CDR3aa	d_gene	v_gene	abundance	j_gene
TGTGCCAGCAGCTCCACGCAGGGGGACCAAGAGACCCAGTACTTC	CASSSTQGDQETQYF	TRBD1	TRBV11-1	few	TRBJ2-5
TGCAGTGCTAGCAGCTACTCTGGGGCCAACGTCCTGACTTTC	CSASSYSGANVLTF	-	TRBV20-1	-	TRBJ2-6
TGTGCCAGCAGTTACTCCTTACGAGTGCAGCCCCAGCATTTT	CASSYSLRVQPQHF	-	TRBV6-2/TRBV6-3	few	TRBJ1-5
TGTGCCAGCAGTTTATCGCCAGGGATGAACACTGAAGCTTTCTTT	CASSLSPGMNTEAFF	-	TRBV27	-	TRBJ1-1
TGTGCCAGCAGTGACCCGGGAAGGGATGGCTACACCTTC	CASSDPGRDGYTF	-	TRBV25-1	few	TRBJ1-2
TGCAGTGCTAGACACCGCTTAGCCCTCTACAATGAGCAGTTCTTC	CSARHRLALYNEQFF	-	TRBV20-1	many	TRBJ2-1
TGTGCCACCGGGCACGGGCTCAGTTTTGAGACCCAGTACTTC	CATGHGLSFETQYF	-	TRBV24-1	-	TRBJ2-5
TGTGCCAGCAGCCCTACCAAACTCGGGGGATACAATGAGCAGTTCTTC	CASSPTKLGGYNEQFF	-	TRBV13	many	TRBJ2-1
TGTGCCAGCAGTTTTTCCCAATACTACAGGGAGCAGTACTTC	CASSFSQYYREQYF	-	TRBV28	many	TRBJ2-7
TGCAGTGCTAGAGAAGGGGAGCTCTATGGCTACACCTTC	CSAREGELYGYTF	-	TRBV20-1	many	TRBJ1-2
TGTGCCAGCAGTTTGTCCAGGGTCGACTATGGCTACACCTTC	CASSLSRVDYGYTF	-	TRBV12-3/TRBV12-4	many	TRBJ1-2
TGTGCCAGCAGCTTAAATAGCGGGATCTACAATGAGCAGTTCTTC	CASSLNSGIYNEQFF	TRBD2	TRBV12-3/TRBV12-4	many	TRBJ2-1
TGTGCCAGCAGCGTAAGGAGCATGTCCGCGGGAGGCTTGAATGAGCAGTTCTTC	CASSVRSMSAGGLNEQFF	TRBD2	TRBV9	many	TRBJ2-1
TGCGCCAGCAGCCAAGATGGGGTTAGCGTAGACAATGAGCAGTTCTTC	CASSQDGVSVDNEQFF	-	TRBV4-3	many	TRBJ2-1
TGTGCCAGCAGCCAAGGGGCCTCGGGAGTCTACGAGCAGTACTTC	CASSQGASGVYEQYF	-	TRBV3-1	-	TRBJ2-7
TGTGCCAGCAGGACCCCGTACTCAGGGGGGAGAGATACGCAGTATTTT	CASRTPYSGGRDTQYF	-	TRBV2	-	TRBJ2-3
TGTGCCAGCAGTTCAGGGGGCCTCAATACGCAGTATTTT	CASSSGGLNTQYF	TRBD1	TRBV27	many	TRBJ2-3
TGTGCCAGCAGCGCTGACAGCATGAACACTGAAGCTTTCTTT	CASSADSMNTEAFF	-	TRBV7-9	-	TRBJ1-1
TGTGCCAGCAGACCCCAACCTGGGGGCGGAGAGACCCAGTACTTC	CASRPQPGGGETQYF	-	TRBV6-1	-	TRBJ2-5
TGTGCCAGCAGCCAACTCCACACCGGGGAGCTGTTTTTT	CASSQLHTGELFF	-	TRBV3-1	many	TRBJ2-2
TGTGCCAGCAGCTCAAGACAGTCCAATCAGCCCCAGCATTTT	CASSSRQSNQPQHF	-	TRBV7-2	many	TRBJ1-5
TGTGCCAGCAGCTTTACCCCGGGGGCTATCCAGTACTTC	CASSFTPGAIQYF	-	TRBV11-1	-	TRBJ2-5
TGTGCCAGCTCCGCAGGTCCTAGCGGTGGGTCGAATGAGCAGTTCTTC	CASSAGPSGGSNEQFF	TRBD2	TRBV18	-	TRBJ2-1
TGCAGCGTTCGCCATACGGCAGCCCGGGGGGAGCAGTACTTC	CSVRHTAARGEQYF	-	TRBV29-1	-	TRBJ2-7
TGTGCCAGCAGTTCCGACAGGGCTGGAAACACCATATATTTT	CASSSDRAGNTIYF	TRBD1	TRBV12-3/TRBV12-4	few	TRBJ1-3
TGCAGTGTAGCGACAGAGACCCAGTACTTC	CSVATETQYF	-	TRBV20-1	many	TRBJ2-5
TGTGCCAGCAGCTCAAGGGACAGCAACTACGAGCAGTACTTC	CASSSRDSNYEQYF	TRBD1	TRBV7-6	-	TRBJ2-7
TGTGCCAGCAGCCCGGGGCCAGGTTTGGGGCCAGGGGACACCGGGGAGCTGTTTTTT	CASSPGPGLGPGDTGELFF	-	TRBV3-1	few	TRBJ2-2
TGTGCCAGCAGTTTAGTCACAGGTAACTACGAGCAGTACTTC	CASSLVTGNYEQYF	-	TRBV12-3/TRBV12-4	-	TRBJ2-7
TGCGCCAGCAGCTTGTTATCACGTGGGAACACCGGGGAGCTGTTTTTT	CASSLLSRGNTGELFF	-	TRBV5-1	few	TRBJ2-2
TGTGCCAGCAGTGACCGGGCATTACAGTTCTTC	CASSDRALQFF	-	TRBV2	many	TRBJ2-1
TGCAGTGCTAGACCTGCACCCTCGGGACCCGGGGAGCTGTTTTTT	CSARPAPSGPGELFF	-	TRBV20-1	many	TRBJ2-2
TGTGCCAGTAGGAAGACCGGGGACCCAAGAAATCAGCCCCAGCATTTT	CASRKTGDPRNQPQHF	-	TRBV6-1	-	TRBJ1-5
TGCAGCGTTATCCAGGACGGGGAGCTGTTTTTT	CSVIQDGELFF	-	TRBV29-1	few	TRBJ2-2
TGTGCCAGCAGCCAACCGAGGGACATCGCCTACGAGCAGTACTTC	CASSQPRDIAYEQYF	-	TRBV3-1	-	TRBJ2-7
TGTGCCAGCAGTTTAGAGACCCGGGCCTCCGCGCAGTATTTT	CASSLETRASAQYF	-	TRBV12-3/TRBV12-4	few	TRBJ2-3
TGTGCCAGCAGAAAGGACGGCAAAAACATTCAGTACTTC	CASRKDGKNIQYF	-	TRBV7-2	many	TRBJ2-4
TGCGCCAGCAGCCAAGACAGGGAGATAGCCAAAAACATTCAGTACTTC	CASSQDREIAKNIQYF	-	TRBV4-1	few	TRBJ2-4
TGTGCCAGGACGGACAGCGGAGCTAGCACAGATACGCAGTATTTT	CARTDSGASTDTQYF	-	TRBV9	few	TRBJ2-3
TGCAGCGAGCAGGGGGGATGGGGCACTGAAGCTTTCTTT	CSEQGGWGTEAFF	TRBD1	TRBV20-1	many	TRBJ1-1
TGTGCCAGCAGCTTAACGGGACTAGCGGGTTCATACAATGAGCAGTTCTTC	CASSLTGLAGSYNEQFF	TRBD2	TRBV7-3	few	TRBJ2-1
TGTGCCACCAGCAGAGCGGGGACAGTGAGCAATCAGCCCCAGCATTTT	CATSRAGTVSNQPQHF	TRBD1	TRBV15	few	TRBJ1-5
TGTGCCACCAGCAGACAACTTAGGACAGGGGATCTAGATACGCAGTATTTT	CATSRQLRTGDLDTQYF	TRBD1	TRBV15	many	TRBJ2-3
TGCAGTGCTAGAGTGCAAGAATATGGCTACACCTTC	CSARVQEYGYTF	-	TRBV20-1	-	TRBJ1-2
TGCAGCGTTGTTCAGAACGACCTTGCAACTAATGAAAAACTGTTTTTT	CSVVQNDLATNEKLFF	-	TRBV29-1	many	TRBJ1-4
TGTGCCAGCAGCTTAGCCGGACTAGCGGGTTCTTCGAATGAGCAGTTCTTC	CASSLAGLAGSSNEQFF	TRBD2	TRBV7-9	many	TRBJ2-1
TGCGCCAGCAGCTTGTCGGATCGAGATACGCAGTATTTT	CASSLSDRDTQYF	-	TRBV5-1	few	TRBJ2-3
TGTGCCACCTCGGCTGGGGGCGGGGAGACCCAGTACTTC	CATSAGGGETQYF	-	TRBV24-1	few	TRBJ2-5
TGTGCCAGTAGCGACAGGGGGGGCGCAGAGACCCAGTACTTC	CASSDRGGAETQYF	TRBD1	TRBV19	-	TRBJ2-5
TGTGCCAGCAGCGAGACAGGGCGACGCACAGATACGCAGTATTTT	CASSETGRRTDTQYF	TRBD1	TRBV2	-	TRBJ2-3
TGTGCCAGCAGCCGATCCGGTGGCCAGTACTTC	CASSRSGGQYF	-	TRBV3-1	few	TRBJ2-5
TGTGCCAGCAGCCCTCCAGGGGCCACTAATGGCTACACCTTC	CASSPPGATNGYTF	-	TRBV12-3/TRBV12-4	-	TRBJ1-2
TGCAGTGCTAGCAGGGGGCTGGGGAATTCACCCCTCCACTTT	CSASRGLGNSPLHF	TRBD1	TRBV20-1	few	TRBJ1-6
TGTGCCAGCAGCGGACTGCAGGGACAGGGAGCCTACGAGCAGTACTTC	CASSGLQGQGAYEQYF	TRBD1	TRBV4-2	-	TRBJ2-7
TGTGCCAGCAGCTGGACAGGGAACACTGAAGCTTTCTTT	CASSWTGNTEAFF	TRBD1	TRBV6-1	many	TRBJ1-1
TGTGCCTGGAGTGAGGGAATGGGCACAGATACGCAGTATTTT	CAWSEGMGTDTQYF	-	TRBV30	many	TRBJ2-3
TGTGCCACCCAAAAAGACAGGGGTTTGTACGAGCAGTACTTC	CATQKDRGLYEQYF	TRBD1	TRBV6-1	-	TRBJ2-7
TGCAGCGTTGTTTATGGAAACACCATATATTTT	CSVVYGNTIYF	-	TRBV29-1	many	TRBJ1-3
TGTGCCAGCACTCGGGGGAGGGATACGCAGTATTTT	CASTRGRDTQYF	-	TRBV28	few	TRBJ2-3
TGTGCCAGCAGTTTCTCCGGGACAAATTACCCCTACGAGCAGTACTTC	CASSFSGTNYPYEQYF	-	TRBV27	few	TRBJ2-7